This T cell receptor beta chain was obtained from a study of cytomegalovirus exposure and HLA in healthy donors. The PCR had 60 Vbeta and 13 Jbeta primers. Using immunoSEQ multiplex PCR, the repertoire was profiled, and TCRdb retains in-frame clones only, with some absent. Its table lists more than 140,000 clones. The CDR3 contains 13 residues. The V end was cut by 4 bases, the J end by 1 base, with 7 bases between. Germline V lookup: CDR1 PRHDT, CDR2 FYEKMQ (reference sequence). The sample consisted of PBMCs. The source is a woman aged 18-29 years in good health and CMV-seronegative. The chain links TRBV13 to TRBJ1-1; no definite D call. CDR3 sequence: CASSSAGNTEAFF. CDR3 DNA sequence: TGTGCCAGCAGCTCGGCAGGGAACACTGAAGCTTTCTTT.